The 16 T cell receptor beta chains listed next were all sequenced from one sample in a study of T-cell memory formation after mild COVID-19. MiXCR was run by TCRdb on the 5' RACE reads, yielding one entry per CDR3 protein. The sample includes roughly 150,000 distinct CDR3 sequences, roughly 14% of them seen just once. The material sequenced was PBMCs or a T cell subset sorted from them (not recorded which). Receptors were obtained from an adult woman who had mild COVID-19 (a few samples of this study predate the infection). Cell type and time point are not known.

This clonotype was observed a few times. The chain couples TRBV5-1 to TRBJ1-1; weak D call: TRBD1 (5 bases). This CDR3 contains 16 residues. CDR1 and CDR2 from the germline V gene are SGHRS and YFSETQ. V lost 1 base, J lost 8 bases, and 21 bases lay in between. The CDR3 nucleotides are TGCGCCAGCAGCTTGCAGGGCGGTTCAGAATGGGCAGAAGCTTTCTTT. As protein: CASSLQGGSEWAEAFF.

This clonotype was seen only a few times. This sequence joins TRBV12-3 or TRBV12-4 and TRBJ2-3; 11 nucleotides line up with TRBD2. V trimming: 7 bases; J trimming: 4 bases; junction bases outside the gene matches: 4. The CDR3 is 14 residues long. CDR3 DNA sequence: TGTGCCAGCAAGACTAGCGGGATAGCAGATACGCAGTATTTT. Protein product: CASKTSGIADTQYF.

On this clonotype itself: This could be a read error, since a much larger clone is one nucleotide away. This chain uses TRBV12-3 or TRBV12-4 with TRBJ2-2; D is possibly TRBD1 or TRBD2 (5 bases each). This CDR3 has 13 residues. With 9 bases removed from V and 6 bases from J, the gap between germline ends came to 14 bases. The CDR3 DNA reads as TGTGCCAGAAGCCTGGGGGTAGCCGGGGAGCTGTTTTTT. This encodes CARSLGVAGELFF.

The chain joins TRBV4-3 to TRBJ2-2; a weak D match, TRBD2 (6 bases). The CDR3 covers 20 residues. Trimming shortened V by 2 bases and J by 2 bases, and 24 bases separated the two germline ends. Germline loops: CDR1 LGHNA, CDR2 YSLEER. CDR3 loop: CASSQLSKGRPGLNTGELFF. CDR3 DNA: TGCGCCAGCAGCCAACTCTCGAAGGGAAGGCCGGGACTCAACACCGGGGAGCTGTTTTTT.

CDR3 in amino acids: CASSPSTGGNEQFF. The CDR3 nucleotides read TGTGCCAGCAGCCCATCGACAGGTGGTAATGAGCAGTTCTTC. V and J are TRBV7-8 and TRBJ2-1; a possible D gene is TRBD1 (6 bases). The CDR3 sequence is 14 residues long. The V gene lost 5 bases and the J gene lost 7 bases, with 15 bases spanning the gap. Germline CDR1 reads SGHVS; CDR2 reads FQNEAQ.

This rearrangement joins TRBV7-3 to TRBJ2-7; no clear D. Germline values: CDR1 SGHTA, CDR2 FQGTGA. The V end was cut by 1 base, the J end by 5 bases, with 9 bases between. This CDR3 is built from 13 residues. The CDR3 nucleotides are TGTGCCAGCAGCTTAATTCCTGGGAACGAGCAGTACTTC. Its translation: CASSLIPGNEQYF. The full variable domain, its missing parts supplied by reference TRBV7-3 and TRBJ2-7, is GAGVSQTPSNKVTEKGKYVELRCDPISGHTALYWYRQSLGQGPEFLIYFQGTGAADDSGLPNDRFFAVRPEGSVSTLKIQRTERGDSAVYLCASSLIPGNEQYFGPGTRLTVT.

The J gene is TRBJ2-7, the V gene TRBV20-1, with D unresolved. The CDR3 has 14 amino acids. The V gene's germline CDR1 is DFQATT and CDR2 SNEGSKA (reference sequence). Trimming took 6 bases from V and 3 from J, leaving 18 bases between them. The DNA of the CDR3 is TGCAGTGCCCAAACTGGCAGTGACCTCTACGAGCAGTACTTC. This sequence encodes CSAQTGSDLYEQYF.

Here the CDR3 reads CASSLAMGVEQYF. DNA of the CDR3: TGTGCCAGCAGCTTAGCGATGGGAGTCGAGCAGTACTTC. The rearrangement uses TRBV11-1 and TRBJ2-7; D might be TRBD2 (5 bases). The CDR3 sequence is 13 residues long. The ends were cut back, 0 bases at V and 6 bases at J, with 9 bases in the middle. Germline assignment: CDR1 SGHAT and CDR2 FQDESV (reference sequence).

This clonotype has a handful of counts. This chain links TRBV10-3 with TRBJ2-7; 11 bases agree with TRBD2. The germline V gene encodes CDR1 ENHRY and CDR2 SYGVKD. The V segment lost 6 bases and the J segment 1 base; nucleotides outside the gene matches: 2. The CDR3 length is 14 residues. CDR3 in amino acids: CAIRTSGKSYEQYF. As DNA, the CDR3 is TGTGCCATCAGGACTAGCGGGAAGTCCTACGAGCAGTACTTC.

This clonotype was counted a few times. The rearrangement uses TRBV4-1 and TRBJ2-5; no clear D. The CDR3 length is 17 residues. V lost 1 base, J lost 1 base, and 16 bases lay in between. Germline values: CDR1 MGHRA, CDR2 YSYEKL. The CDR3 is CASSQVGPWTVQETQYF. CDR3 DNA sequence: TGCGCCAGCAGCCAAGTTGGCCCCTGGACGGTCCAAGAGACCCAGTACTTC.

The chain employs TRBV29-1 and TRBJ2-7; 7 positions match TRBD1. V lost 8 bases, J lost 2 bases, and 15 bases stayed unmatched. The CDR3 runs 15 residues. Germline loops: CDR1 SQVTM, CDR2 ANQGSEA. Here the CDR3 DNA reads TGCAGCTATACTGCCGGGACAGCCCACGCCTACGAGCAGTACTTC. This encodes CSYTAGTAHAYEQYF.

This clonotype was counted only a few times. This chain links TRBV5-1 with TRBJ2-2; D unresolved. CDR1 and CDR2 (germline): SGHRS, YFSETQ. This CDR3 has 15 residues. Trimming cost V 4 bases and J 0 bases, with 10 bases left between them. This chain's CDR3 is CASSRMNPNTGELFF. The DNA of the CDR3 is TGCGCCAGCAGCCGCATGAACCCGAACACCGGGGAGCTGTTTTTT.

This clonotype occurred many times. The rearrangement uses TRBV7-9 and TRBJ2-3; D unclear. Germline-derived CDR1 and CDR2 are SEHNR and FQNEAQ (reference sequence). Trimming stripped 3 bases from V and 4 bases from J, with 8 bases between. This CDR3 is 13 amino acids long. In DNA, the CDR3 is TGTGCCAGCAGCTTTGAGGTCCCAGATACGCAGTATTTT. Its protein is CASSFEVPDTQYF.

This clonotype was observed many times. The CDR3 DNA reads TGTGCCAGCAGTCCCCGGGACAGGTTGATAAAATCAAACACTGAAGCTTTCTTT. It codes for CASSPRDRLIKSNTEAFF. V and J are TRBV6-2 or TRBV6-3 and TRBJ1-1, with TRBD1 matching over 8 bases. The germline CDR1 and CDR2 sequences are MNHEY and SVGEGT. The CDR3 is made up of 18 amino acids. Germline trimming cut 5 bases from V and 2 bases from J; bases unmatched to any gene: 16.

The chain recombines TRBV5-5 with TRBJ2-2; no firm D call. The CDR3 runs to 14 residues. Germline CDR1 reads SGHKS; CDR2 reads YYEKEE (reference sequence). Trimming cost V 2 bases and J 0 bases, with 5 bases left between them. The CDR3 DNA sequence: TGTGCCAGCAGCTTCGGACCGAACACCGGGGAGCTGTTTTTT. Translating gives CASSFGPNTGELFF.

This clonotype was counted between two and nine times. V usage is TRBV5-5 and J usage is TRBJ2-7, with 15 positions matching TRBD2. Germline CDR1 and CDR2: SGHKS and YYEKEE (reference sequence). J was trimmed by 5 bases and V by 4 bases; bases with no gene match: 4. The CDR3 is made up of 15 amino acids. Written as DNA, the CDR3 is TGTGCCAGCAGCCTAGGGACTAGCGGGAGGAACGAGCAGTACTTC. Encoded protein: CASSLGTSGRNEQYF.